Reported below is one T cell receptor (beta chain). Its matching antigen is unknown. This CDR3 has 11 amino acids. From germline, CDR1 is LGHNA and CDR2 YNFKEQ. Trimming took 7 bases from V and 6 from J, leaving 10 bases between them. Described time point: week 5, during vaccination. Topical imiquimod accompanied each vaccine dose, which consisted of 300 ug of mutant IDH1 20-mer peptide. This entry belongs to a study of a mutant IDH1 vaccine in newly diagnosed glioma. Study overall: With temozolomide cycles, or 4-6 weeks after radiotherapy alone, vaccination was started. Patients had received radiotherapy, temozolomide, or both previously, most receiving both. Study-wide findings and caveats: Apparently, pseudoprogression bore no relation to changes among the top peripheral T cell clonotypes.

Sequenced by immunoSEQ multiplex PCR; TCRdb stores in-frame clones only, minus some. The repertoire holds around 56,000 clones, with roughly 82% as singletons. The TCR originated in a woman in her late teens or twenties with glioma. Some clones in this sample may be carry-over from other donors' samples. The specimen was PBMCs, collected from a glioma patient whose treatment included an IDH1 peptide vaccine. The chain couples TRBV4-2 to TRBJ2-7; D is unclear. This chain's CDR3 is CASTEGGEQYF. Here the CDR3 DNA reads TGTGCCAGCACCGAAGGCGGCGAGCAGTACTTC.